This entry features one T cell receptor beta chain sequence. This sample is drawn from a study of blood T cell repertoires in COVID-19. Germline CDR1 reads SGDLS; CDR2 reads YYNGEE. The CDR3 length is 16 residues. The V and J ends lost 0 bases and 0 bases respectively, with 12 bases between them. Profiling relied on immunoSEQ multiplex PCR, and the TCRdb table lists in-frame clones only, not all of them. The sample lists about 83,000 clones; 87% were seen once. Sequencing was carried out using peripheral blood. This chain uses TRBV9 with TRBJ1-2; D is ambiguous. The source of this sequence is a woman aged 45-60 years with active or convalescent COVID-19. The CDR3 DNA sequence: TGTGCCAGCAGCGTAGGTCCGGGGAGCGCTAACTATGGCTACACCTTC. It encodes CASSVGPGSANYGYTF. Full variable domain (remainder filled in from reference TRBV9 and TRBJ1-2): DSGVTQTPKHLITATGQRVTLRCSPRSGDLSVYWYQQSLDQGLQFLIQYYNGEERAKGNILERFSAQQFPDLHSELNLSSLELGDSALYFCASSVGPGSANYGYTFGSGTRLTVV.